This T cell receptor (beta chain) was sequenced during a study of blood T cell repertoires in COVID-19. Study background: Spain, Italy and the United States supplied samples that represented acute and convalescent COVID-19. T cells, B-cell-depleted T cells, or PBMCs provided the cDNA or gDNA that served as material.

In the original analysis: Estimation of nucleated cell counts relied on the amplification of reference gene primers. Produced via immunoSEQ multiplex PCR; TCRdb's table is partial and in-frame only. The DNA was the basis for D and trimming; V, J and clone size are from that table. The repertoire holds 27,000 or so clones, with 80% to 90% as singletons. The V gene lost 0 bases and the J gene lost 3 bases, with 16 bases spanning the gap. This CDR3 contains 16 residues. In germline, CDR1 is SGHDT, CDR2 YYEEEE. Source material: peripheral blood. This TCR derives from a woman in her 50s with active COVID-19. This rearrangement joins TRBV5-6 to TRBJ2-7, with a possible D match to TRBD1 (5 bases). The CDR3: CASSLEGAGWVYEQYF. Here the CDR3 DNA reads TGTGCCAGCAGCTTGGAGGGCGCAGGGTGGGTCTACGAGCAGTACTTC.